Below are 17 T cell receptor beta chains sequenced from a single sample in a study of radiation and T cells in renal cell carcinoma (dated by TCRdb to between 2020 and 2021). Receptor libraries were prepared by the immunoSEQ multiplex PCR assay. TCRdb limited this immuneACCESS table to in-frame rearrangements with V and J called. A share of clones is missing; checked studies link under half to unresolved V genes, and the rest is unexplained. The sample table shows roughly 60,000 clones, and about 80% are seen once. About 7% of the sample is taken by the ten largest. The time point label on this specimen signifies: blood 2 weeks post-SBRT. Sample treatment or condition, as interpreted from the label and publication: 15 Gy SBRT to primary tumor, nephrectomy 4 weeks later. The sequencing used blood, collected from a patient whose treatment included radiotherapy and nephrectomy. The source of these receptors is a man in his 60s with renal cell carcinoma.

The chain couples TRBV11-2 to TRBJ2-7; 10 bases are shared with TRBD1. CDR1 and CDR2 (germline): SGHAT, FQNNGV. V shed 6 bases, J shed 4 bases, and the junction held 9 bases outside the gene matches. This CDR3 region has 15 residues. The CDR3 coding sequence is TGTGCCAGCAGGAGGGCGGACAGGGGGGTGTACGAGCAGTACTTC. The encoded protein is CASRRADRGVYEQYF.

The chain couples TRBV7-8 to TRBJ1-2, with no clear D. Trimming took off 2 bases at V and 4 bases at J, with 14 bases between the two ends. The CDR3 contains 15 residues. The germline V gene has CDR1 SGHVS and CDR2 FQNEAQ. This CDR3 is CASSLMSAGIYGYTF. CDR3 in DNA: TGTGCCAGCAGCTTAATGTCGGCCGGCATCTATGGCTACACCTTC.

The CDR3 DNA reads TGTGCCAGCAGTTTCCTGACAGGGCCGGGCACTGAAGCTTTCTTT. Its translation is CASSFLTGPGTEAFF. The chain carries TRBV27 and TRBJ1-1; 7 bases fit TRBD1. This CDR3 is 15 amino acids long. J lost 4 bases, V lost 3 bases, and 8 bases had no gene match. CDR1 is MNHEY, CDR2 SMNVEV, per germline (reference sequence).

The CDR3, as DNA: TGTGCCAGCAGCTGGGTGCAGGGAGGGACTGAAGCTTTCTTT. Protein sequence: CASSWVQGGTEAFF. The V and J genes are TRBV5-6 and TRBJ1-1, with D possibly TRBD1 on 5 matching bases. This CDR3 is 14 amino acids long. The V and J ends lost 3 bases and 5 bases respectively, with 14 bases between them. CDR1 is SGHDT, CDR2 YYEEEE, per germline.

The chain uses TRBV7-9 and TRBJ1-1, with 8 bases matching TRBD1. The CDR3 contains 14 residues. V lost 3 bases to trimming and J lost 11 bases; unmatched junction nucleotides: 11. Germline V gene sequence: CDR1 SEHNR, CDR2 FQNEAQ (reference sequence). CDR3 residues: CASSLGTGGGNAFF. CDR3 nucleotide sequence: TGTGCCAGCAGCTTGGGGACAGGTGGGGGGAATGCTTTCTTT.

The V gene is TRBV4-2, the J gene TRBJ2-1; 9 bases align to TRBD2. The CDR3 has 15 residues. Germline CDR1 reads LGHNA; CDR2 reads YNFKEQ. Germline trimming cut 0 bases from V and 8 bases from J; bases unmatched to any gene: 5. This CDR3 is CASSQDEREVYEQFF. The CDR3 DNA sequence: TGTGCCAGCAGCCAAGACGAGCGGGAGGTCTATGAGCAGTTCTTC.

This clone was picked up one time. This CDR3 reads CASSQGTRGGTGELFF. CDR3 DNA: TGTGCCAGCAGCCAGGGGACTAGAGGGGGAACCGGGGAGCTGTTTTTT. The chain employs TRBV9 and TRBJ2-2; 8 bases are a match to TRBD2. V lost 4 bases and J lost 5; bases outside the gene matches: 10. Germline V gives CDR1 SGDLS, CDR2 YYNGEE. The CDR3 extends over 16 amino acids.

By share, this clone counts as medium-sized. CDR3 in DNA: TGTGCCAGCAGCCATAGTGCGGATAGCTCCTACAATGAGCAGTTCTTC. It encodes CASSHSADSSYNEQFF. The chain recombines TRBV7-2 with TRBJ2-1; D gene uncertain. Trimming removed 5 bases at V and 0 bases at J, with 14 bases between. This CDR3 is 16 amino acids long. Germline V CDR1 and CDR2: SGHTA, FQGNSA.

The chain carries TRBV2 and TRBJ2-1; 15 nucleotides agree with TRBD2. From germline, CDR1 is SNHLY and CDR2 FYNNEI. The CDR3 runs to 17 residues. J lost 0 bases, V lost 7 bases, and 4 bases had no gene match. Written as DNA, the CDR3 is TGTGCCAGCAAGGGACTAGCGGGGGGATTCTCCTACAATGAGCAGTTCTTC. Its protein is CASKGLAGGFSYNEQFF.

This chain connects TRBV29-1 to TRBJ1-1; D is unresolved. CDR3 length: 10 amino acids. The germline CDR1 and CDR2 sequences are SQVTM and ANQGSEA. With 5 bases removed from V and 3 bases from J, the gap between germline ends came to 4 bases. CDR3 residues: CSVSDTEAFF. The CDR3 DNA reads as TGCAGCGTTTCCGACACTGAAGCTTTCTTT.

The chain combines TRBV2 with TRBJ2-3; 7 bases fit TRBD2. CDR1 is SNHLY, CDR2 FYNNEI, per germline. Losses at the gene ends were 2 bases for V and 3 bases for J; bases not matched to a gene: 14. The length of the CDR3 is 18 residues. The CDR3: CASSESKASGLTTDTQYF. The CDR3 DNA sequence: TGTGCCAGCAGTGAATCTAAGGCTAGCGGTCTAACTACAGATACGCAGTATTTT.

The rearrangement links TRBV5-6 to TRBJ2-1; TRBD2 matches 9 bases. With V trimmed by 0 bases and J by 3 bases, 10 bases remained unmatched. CDR1 and CDR2 from the germline V gene are SGHDT and YYEEEE. This CDR3 region has 18 residues. The CDR3 bases are TGTGCCAGCAGCTTGGGGCCCCCAGGAGCGGGGGGCTACAATGAGCAGTTCTTC. Translation: CASSLGPPGAGGYNEQFF. The whole variable domain, remainder taken from reference TRBV5-6 and TRBJ2-1, is DAGVTQSPTHLIKTRGQQVTLRCSPKSGHDTVSWYQQALGQGPQFIFQYYEEEERQRGNFPDRFSGHQFPNYSSELNVNALLLGDSALYLCASSLGPPGAGGYNEQFFGPGTRLTVL.

CDR3 nucleotides: TGTGCCAGCAGCGTAGCGCGGTCTAGCACAGATACGCAGTATTTT. Its translation: CASSVARSSTDTQYF. The chain carries TRBV9 and TRBJ2-3, with unresolved D. Per the germline V gene, CDR1 is SGDLS and CDR2 is YYNGEE. The CDR3 is 15 residues long. V dropped 0 bases and J dropped 0 bases, with 8 bases sitting between them.

The CDR3, as DNA: TGTGCCATCAGGGGCCTAGCGGAGACGTCAGATACGCAGTATTTT. Amino acid sequence: CAIRGLAETSDTQYF. The chain couples TRBV10-3 to TRBJ2-3; the match to TRBD2 covers 7 bases. Trimming took 6 bases from V and 4 from J; bases not matched to a gene: 10. The CDR3 is 15 residues long. CDR1 and CDR2 from the germline V gene are ENHRY and SYGVKD.

The genes are TRBV7-9 and TRBJ1-2; 7 bases match TRBD1. CDR1 SEHNR and CDR2 FQNEAQ come from the germline V gene (reference sequence). Trimming at V came to 5 bases and at J to 4 bases, leaving 7 bases not matched to a gene. The CDR3 runs 14 residues. CDR3 sequence (DNA): TGTGCCAGCAGCCCCGGACAGGATGCCTATGGCTACACCTTC. Protein sequence: CASSPGQDAYGYTF.

The chain combines TRBV7-8 with TRBJ2-2; no reliable D call. CDR1 and CDR2 from the germline V gene are SGHVS and FQNEAQ. Between the trimmed V and J ends, which lost 2 bases and 0 bases, there was a span of 13 bases. The CDR3 has 17 amino acids. CDR3 amino acids: CASSLFFRLTNTGELFF. Here the CDR3 DNA reads TGTGCCAGCAGCTTATTTTTCAGACTTACGAACACCGGGGAGCTGTTTTTT.

The chain is built from TRBV30 and TRBJ2-1, with 9 bases lining up with TRBD2. The CDR3 has 15 residues. Looked up from germline, CDR1 is GTSNPN and CDR2 is SVGIG (reference sequence). Germline trimming cut 5 bases from V and 9 bases from J; bases unmatched to any gene: 14. This CDR3 reads CAWGRRAGGPGEQFF. The CDR3 nucleotides read TGTGCCTGGGGACGCCGGGCGGGGGGGCCTGGTGAGCAGTTCTTC.